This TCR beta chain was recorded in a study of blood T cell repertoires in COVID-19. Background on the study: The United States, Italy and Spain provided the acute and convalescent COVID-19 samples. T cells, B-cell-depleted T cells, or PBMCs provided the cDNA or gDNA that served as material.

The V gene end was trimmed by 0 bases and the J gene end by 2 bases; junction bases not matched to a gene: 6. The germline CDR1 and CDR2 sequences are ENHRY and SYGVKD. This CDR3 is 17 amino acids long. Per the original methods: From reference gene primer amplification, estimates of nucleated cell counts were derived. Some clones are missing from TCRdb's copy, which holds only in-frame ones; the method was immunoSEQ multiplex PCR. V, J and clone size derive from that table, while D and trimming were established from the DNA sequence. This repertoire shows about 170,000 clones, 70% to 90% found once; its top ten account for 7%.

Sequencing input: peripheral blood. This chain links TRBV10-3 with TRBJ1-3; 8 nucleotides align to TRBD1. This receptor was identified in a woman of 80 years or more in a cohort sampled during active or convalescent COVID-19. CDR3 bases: TGTGCCATCAGTGAGTCGCTCGGCAGGGGGCCTGGAAACACCATATATTTT. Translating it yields CAISESLGRGPGNTIYF.